These T cell receptor beta chains were read from a single sample in a study of blood T cell repertoires in COVID-19. TCRdb's copy holds only in-frame clones and misses some; the assay was immunoSEQ multiplex PCR. The sample has approximately 56,000 clones; roughly 86% are singletons. The source material was peripheral blood. These receptors originate from a man older than 75 with active or convalescent COVID-19. Each CDR3 is given with its conserved first and last residue. A D gene is named only where the DNA matches it firmly. Clone size is stated in some rows and not others, as once, few, many or a class when expanded.

d_call,cdr3_length,j_call,v_call,clone_size,cdr3_aa,cdr3_nt
TRBD1,12,TRBJ2-7,TRBV7-8,-,CASSPGQGQQYF,TGTGCCAGCAGCCCGGGACAGGGGCAGCAGTACTTC
-,15,TRBJ1-1,TRBV5-1,-,CASSLGSGLNTEAFF,TGCGCCAGCAGCTTGGGATCGGGATTGAACACTGAAGCTTTCTTT
TRBD1,17,TRBJ1-2,TRBV7-2,-,CASSLGSSAGGEYGYTF,TGTGCCAGCAGCTTAGGTTCGTCGGCAGGGGGCGAGTATGGCTACACCTTC
-,14,TRBJ1-4,TRBV2,-,CASSIRELNEKLFF,TGTGCCAGCAGTATCCGGGAACTTAATGAAAAACTGTTTTTT
TRBD1,15,TRBJ1-1,TRBV5-4,-,CASRGPGQQNTEAFF,TGTGCCAGCAGGGGTCCGGGACAGCAGAACACTGAAGCTTTCTTT
TRBD1,14,TRBJ2-5,TRBV7-2,-,CASSTNRGRETQYF,TGTGCCAGCAGCACCAACAGGGGGCGGGAGACCCAGTACTTC
TRBD2,15,TRBJ2-1,TRBV5-4,-,CASKRGGVYYNEQFF,TGTGCCAGCAAGAGGGGAGGGGTTTACTACAATGAGCAGTTCTTC
-,11,TRBJ1-2,TRBV10-3,-,CAINSDYGYTF,TGTGCCATCAATAGTGACTATGGCTACACCTTC
TRBD1,15,TRBJ2-3,TRBV5-4,once,CASSTPGQGADTQYF,TGTGCCAGCAGCACTCCGGGACAGGGAGCAGATACGCAGTATTTT
TRBD1,14,TRBJ1-2,TRBV28,-,CASSQTGVHYGYTF,TGTGCCAGCAGCCAAACAGGGGTCCACTATGGCTACACCTTC
-,15,TRBJ2-1,TRBV28,few,CASSPTGWAYNEQFF,TGTGCCAGCAGTCCCACAGGTTGGGCTTACAATGAGCAGTTCTTC
-,14,TRBJ1-1,TRBV18,-,CASSPRTPNTEAFF,TGTGCCAGCTCACCCAGGACTCCGAACACTGAAGCTTTCTTT
TRBD1,12,TRBJ2-5,TRBV30,-,CAFARGQETQYF,TGTGCCTTTGCGAGGGGGCAGGAGACCCAGTACTTC
-,14,TRBJ2-7,TRBV28,-,CASRLDIPPYEQYF,TGTGCCAGCAGGCTCGACATACCTCCCTACGAGCAGTACTTC
TRBD1,16,TRBJ2-2,TRBV5-1,-,CASSFTGTGDTGELFF,TGCGCCAGCAGCTTTACCGGGACAGGGGACACCGGGGAGCTGTTTTTT
-,17,TRBJ2-6,TRBV19,-,CASSMGSGFAGANVLTF,TGTGCCAGTAGTATGGGGTCAGGGTTCGCTGGGGCCAACGTCCTGACTTTC
-,13,TRBJ1-1,TRBV30,-,CAWSLGDGTEAFF,TGTGCCTGGAGTTTAGGGGATGGCACTGAAGCTTTCTTT
-,15,TRBJ1-2,TRBV28,-,CASSPRGSRDYGYTF,TGTGCCAGCAGTCCACGGGGATCCCGGGATTATGGCTACACCTTC
-,14,TRBJ2-2,TRBV7-2,-,CASSLIPGAGELFF,TGTGCCAGCAGCTTAATCCCCGGTGCCGGGGAGCTGTTTTTT
TRBD1,15,TRBJ1-1,TRBV7-6,-,CASSPQGATRTEAFF,TGTGCCAGCTCCCCCCAGGGGGCGACGCGGACTGAAGCTTTCTTT
TRBD1,14,TRBJ2-1,TRBV6-5,-,CASSGRTGGSEQFF,TGTGCCAGCAGCGGGCGGACAGGGGGCAGTGAGCAGTTCTTC
-,10,TRBJ2-3,TRBV19,-,CASIARTQYF,TGTGCCAGTATCGCGCGTACGCAGTATTTT
-,14,TRBJ1-5,TRBV15,-,CATSSYRERQPQHF,TGTGCCACCAGCAGCTACAGGGAACGACAGCCCCAGCATTTT
-,15,TRBJ2-7,TRBV4-1,-,CASSRARTVPYEQYF,TGCGCCAGCAGCCGAGCGAGGACAGTTCCCTACGAGCAGTACTTC
TRBD1,17,TRBJ1-1,TRBV7-2,-,CASRDGQGAPFGTEAFF,TGTGCCAGCAGAGACGGACAGGGGGCCCCTTTTGGGACTGAAGCTTTCTTT
-,13,TRBJ2-2,TRBV7-7,-,CASSLRGSGELFF,TGTGCCAGCAGTTTAAGGGGGTCCGGGGAGCTGTTTTTT
TRBD1,14,TRBJ2-7,TRBV7-2,-,CASSPGTGGYEQYF,TGTGCCAGCAGCCCTGGGACAGGGGGCTACGAGCAGTACTTC
-,13,TRBJ2-5,TRBV6-5,-,CASRPPGKETQYF,TGTGCCAGCAGACCTCCGGGAAAAGAGACCCAGTACTTC
TRBD1,14,TRBJ2-7,TRBV10-3,-,CAIKGDRVSHEQYF,TGTGCCATCAAAGGGGACAGGGTATCCCACGAGCAGTACTTC
TRBD1,14,TRBJ1-2,TRBV28,-,CASSLSGGVGGYTF,TGTGCCAGCAGTTTATCAGGGGGCGTCGGTGGCTACACCTTC
-,14,TRBJ2-1,TRBV6-5,-,CASSYTGPYNEQFF,TGTGCCAGCAGTTACACTGGGCCTTACAATGAGCAGTTCTTC
-,13,TRBJ2-7,TRBV13,-,CASSLVGRYEQYF,TGTGCCAGCAGCTTGGTGGGGCGCTACGAGCAGTACTTC
-,14,TRBJ1-1,TRBV18,-,CASSLRRANTEAFF,TGTGCCAGCTCACTCCGCAGGGCGAACACTGAAGCTTTCTTT
TRBD2,17,TRBJ2-1,TRBV4-3,-,CASSQFSSGSSYNEQFF,TGCGCCAGCAGCCAATTTTCTAGCGGTAGCTCCTACAATGAGCAGTTCTTC
-,15,TRBJ1-2,TRBV4-3,-,CASSQAYIRQAGYTF,TGCGCCAGCAGCCAGGCCTATATCCGACAGGCGGGCTACACCTTC
-,14,TRBJ1-2,TRBV4-2,few,CASSPGGGHYGYTF,TGTGCCAGCAGCCCGGGGGGGGGCCACTATGGCTACACCTTC
-,14,TRBJ2-2,TRBV25-1,-,CASSEPGPGRELFF,TGTGCCAGCAGTGAGCCAGGGCCAGGCCGGGAGCTGTTTTTT
TRBD2,13,TRBJ2-1,TRBV19,-,CASNSGVNNEQFF,TGTGCCAGTAATAGCGGGGTAAACAATGAGCAGTTCTTC
TRBD2,16,TRBJ2-2,TRBV27,-,CASSPRGLEGRRELFF,TGTGCCAGCAGTCCCCGGGGACTAGAGGGTCGCCGGGAGCTGTTTTTT
TRBD2,16,TRBJ2-5,TRBV9,-,CASSPSEASGDGTQYF,TGTGCCAGCAGCCCATCAGAGGCTAGCGGGGATGGGACCCAGTACTTC
-,12,TRBJ2-1,TRBV24-1,-,CATSGQGWEQFF,TGTGCCACCAGTGGTCAGGGTTGGGAGCAGTTCTTC
TRBD2,14,TRBJ2-1,TRBV5-1,-,CASSFGRGYNEQFF,TGCGCCAGCAGCTTCGGGAGGGGGTACAATGAGCAGTTCTTC
-,11,TRBJ2-3,TRBV6-5,-,CASVRDPTQYF,TGTGCCAGCGTGCGGGATCCGACGCAGTATTTT
-,16,TRBJ1-4,TRBV5-1,-,CASSLGFGRAGEKLFF,TGCGCCAGCAGCTTGGGTTTCGGCAGGGCCGGTGAAAAACTGTTTTTT
-,15,TRBJ1-5,TRBV7-8,-,CASSLEGQFNQPQHF,TGTGCCAGCAGCTTAGAAGGACAGTTCAATCAGCCCCAGCATTTT
TRBD2,15,TRBJ2-2,TRBV6-5,once,CASSLGLAGAGELFF,TGTGCCAGCAGCCTGGGACTAGCGGGAGCGGGGGAGCTGTTTTTT
-,15,TRBJ1-5,TRBV19,-,CASSIEAGGNQPQHF,TGTGCCAGTAGTATAGAGGCAGGGGGCAATCAGCCCCAGCATTTT
TRBD2,15,TRBJ2-3,TRBV28,-,CASSSPGTTLDTQYF,TGTGCCAGCAGTTCTCCCGGGACTACCTTGGATACGCAGTATTTT
TRBD1,16,TRBJ2-3,TRBV19,-,CASSPLKTGLPDTQYF,TGTGCCAGTAGTCCCTTGAAGACAGGGTTGCCAGATACGCAGTATTTT
-,14,TRBJ2-7,TRBV7-9,few,CASSLAASSYEQYF,TGTGCCAGCAGCTTAGCGGCCAGCTCCTACGAGCAGTACTTC
TRBD2,15,TRBJ2-7,TRBV7-8,once,CASSGEREGRYEQYF,TGTGCCAGCAGCGGGGAGCGGGAGGGAAGGTACGAGCAGTACTTC
TRBD2,14,TRBJ2-2,TRBV4-3,-,CASGREANTGELFF,TGCGCCAGCGGTCGGGAGGCGAACACCGGGGAGCTGTTTTTT
TRBD1,15,TRBJ1-6,TRBV6-5,once,CASSYSTGTGSPLHF,TGTGCCAGCAGTTACTCGACAGGGACGGGTTCACCCCTCCACTTT
TRBD2,14,TRBJ2-3,TRBV3-1/TRBV3-2,-,CASSLAGGTDTQYF,TGTGCCAGCAGCCTAGCGGGGGGCACAGATACGCAGTATTTT
TRBD2,15,TRBJ2-7,TRBV28,-,CASSLYGTSNNEQYF,TGTGCCAGCAGTTTATACGGGACTAGCAACAACGAGCAGTACTTC
-,16,TRBJ1-2,TRBV4-3,-,CASSQEWSGVARGYTF,TGCGCCAGCAGCCAGGAATGGTCGGGGGTCGCTCGTGGCTACACCTTC
TRBD1,15,TRBJ1-6,TRBV9,-,CASSVGQGKHSPLHF,TGTGCCAGCAGCGTCGGACAGGGGAAGCATTCACCCCTCCACTTT
-,14,TRBJ1-3,TRBV7-2,-,CASSPRYSGNTIYF,TGTGCCAGCAGCCCCCGGTATTCGGGTAACACCATATATTTT
TRBD2,15,TRBJ2-1,TRBV6-6,-,CASSPTSGGGNEQFF,TGTGCCAGCAGCCCCACTAGCGGGGGGGGCAATGAGCAGTTCTTC